These T cell receptor beta chains were read from a single sample in a study of blood T cell repertoires in COVID-19. Generated by immunoSEQ multiplex PCR, the TCRdb table keeps only in-frame clones and is missing some. Of around 380,000 clones in the sample, roughly four fifths were seen once. Material for sequencing was peripheral blood. Receptors were obtained from a human donor with acute or convalescent COVID-19. The donor label of this sample is uncertain. The CDR3 runs from the conserved cysteine through the conserved F or W. The order of the fields is V gene, J gene, CDR3 protein.

v_call: TRBV6-5
j_call: TRBJ1-4
cdr3_aa: CASRTGNEKLFF

v_call: TRBV18
j_call: TRBJ1-1
cdr3_aa: CASSPQGQPNTEAFF

v_call: TRBV5-5
j_call: TRBJ2-7
cdr3_aa: CASSFPTGTREQYF

v_call: TRBV3-1/TRBV3-2
j_call: TRBJ1-2
cdr3_aa: CASSPWSLGGGYTF

v_call: TRBV19
j_call: TRBJ1-2
cdr3_aa: CASSIVSTVYGYTF

v_call: TRBV18
j_call: TRBJ1-1
cdr3_aa: CASSVGQNTEAFF

v_call: TRBV27
j_call: TRBJ1-4
cdr3_aa: CASKRQGLDEKLFF

v_call: TRBV2
j_call: TRBJ2-3
cdr3_aa: CASSGGTGSTDTQYF

v_call: TRBV19
j_call: TRBJ2-3
cdr3_aa: CASRTQGGSDTQYF

v_call: TRBV12-3/TRBV12-4
j_call: TRBJ1-2
cdr3_aa: CASSQPGSGYTF

v_call: TRBV6-5
j_call: TRBJ2-7
cdr3_aa: CASEQGVREQYF

v_call: TRBV5-1
j_call: TRBJ2-1
cdr3_aa: CASSTGLGTSQHNEQFF

v_call: TRBV3-1/TRBV3-2
j_call: TRBJ2-2
cdr3_aa: CASSQDRGAGELFF

v_call: TRBV5-5
j_call: TRBJ2-7
cdr3_aa: CASSPGGLAGYEQYF

v_call: TRBV11-2
j_call: TRBJ2-1
cdr3_aa: CASSPTTSGRNEQFF

v_call: TRBV19
j_call: TRBJ1-5
cdr3_aa: CASRLYGGPLNQPQHF

v_call: TRBV5-1
j_call: TRBJ1-5
cdr3_aa: CASSPGQPSNQPQHF

v_call: TRBV6-5
j_call: TRBJ1-2
cdr3_aa: CASSRTGAAYGYTF

v_call: TRBV5-6
j_call: TRBJ1-5
cdr3_aa: CASSLARFGGEDQPQHF

v_call: TRBV5-5
j_call: TRBJ1-6
cdr3_aa: CASSFLVLDSPLHF

v_call: TRBV5-5
j_call: TRBJ1-2
cdr3_aa: CASSLGATGNYGYTF

v_call: TRBV27
j_call: TRBJ1-6
cdr3_aa: CASRTGGNSPLHF

v_call: TRBV30
j_call: TRBJ1-1
cdr3_aa: CAWADRVRSEAFF

v_call: TRBV4-2
j_call: TRBJ2-3
cdr3_aa: CASSLWGSGDTQYF

v_call: TRBV7-9
j_call: TRBJ1-2
cdr3_aa: CASSSGVRSGGYTF

v_call: TRBV3-1/TRBV3-2
j_call: TRBJ1-1
cdr3_aa: CASSPPGDSAEAFF

v_call: TRBV6-6
j_call: TRBJ1-2
cdr3_aa: CASSYSEGAHGYTF

v_call: TRBV28
j_call: TRBJ2-1
cdr3_aa: CASSSLRGGSSYNEQFF

v_call: TRBV7-9
j_call: TRBJ1-6
cdr3_aa: CASSLEQVRSPLHF

v_call: TRBV6-5
j_call: TRBJ2-1
cdr3_aa: CASSPDRGPYNEQFF

v_call: TRBV7-7
j_call: TRBJ2-5
cdr3_aa: CASSRDRGRETQYF

v_call: TRBV18
j_call: TRBJ2-1
cdr3_aa: CASSPQGFDEQFF

v_call: TRBV19
j_call: TRBJ1-6
cdr3_aa: CASRAGQGVNSPLHF

v_call: TRBV3-1/TRBV3-2
j_call: TRBJ2-1
cdr3_aa: CASSRAAGGYNEQFF

v_call: TRBV24-1
j_call: TRBJ2-1
cdr3_aa: CATSAKWGQANNEQFF

v_call: TRBV11-2
j_call: TRBJ1-2
cdr3_aa: CASSSQGAASYGYTF

v_call: TRBV5-1
j_call: TRBJ1-3
cdr3_aa: CASSFNSGNTIYF

v_call: TRBV18
j_call: TRBJ2-5
cdr3_aa: CASSLQGSSGLETQYF

v_call: TRBV5-5
j_call: TRBJ1-5
cdr3_aa: CASSRRGDQPQHF

v_call: TRBV18
j_call: TRBJ1-2
cdr3_aa: CASSPTFGQAVHYGYTF

v_call: TRBV4-1
j_call: TRBJ2-4
cdr3_aa: CASSQGWVPGKLPLAKNIQYF

v_call: TRBV2
j_call: TRBJ2-5
cdr3_aa: CASGRLAGGETQYF

v_call: TRBV7-2
j_call: TRBJ1-5
cdr3_aa: CASSSQGRGQPQHF

v_call: TRBV3-1/TRBV3-2
j_call: TRBJ2-3
cdr3_aa: CASSIRTGAKDTQYF

v_call: TRBV7-9
j_call: TRBJ1-1
cdr3_aa: CASRHPRSTEAFF

v_call: TRBV10-2
j_call: TRBJ2-2
cdr3_aa: CASSADRGPGELFF